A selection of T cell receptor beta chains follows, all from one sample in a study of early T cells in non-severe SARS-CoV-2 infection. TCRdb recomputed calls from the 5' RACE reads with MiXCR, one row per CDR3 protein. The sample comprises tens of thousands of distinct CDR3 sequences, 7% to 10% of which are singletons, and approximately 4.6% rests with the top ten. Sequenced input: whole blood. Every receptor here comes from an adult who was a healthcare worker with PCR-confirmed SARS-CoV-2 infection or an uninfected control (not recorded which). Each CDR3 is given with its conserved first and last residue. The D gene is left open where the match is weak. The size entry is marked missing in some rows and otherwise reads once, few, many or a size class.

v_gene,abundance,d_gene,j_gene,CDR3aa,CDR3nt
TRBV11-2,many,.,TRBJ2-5,CASSLGQKETQYF,TGTGCCAGCAGCTTAGGGCAGAAAGAGACCCAGTACTTC
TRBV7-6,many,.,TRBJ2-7,CASSSIKGPHYYEQYF,TGTGCCAGCAGCTCAATCAAGGGGCCGCACTATTACGAGCAGTACTTC
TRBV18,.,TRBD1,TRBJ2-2,CASSPRTGYTRELFF,TGTGCCAGCTCACCACGGACAGGGTACACCAGGGAGCTGTTTTTT
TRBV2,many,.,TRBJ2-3,CASMGTSTDTQYF,TGTGCCAGCATGGGGACTAGCACAGATACGCAGTATTTT
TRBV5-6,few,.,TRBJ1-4,CASSLVGVGEKLFF,TGTGCCAGCAGCTTGGTCGGGGTAGGGGAAAAACTGTTTTTT
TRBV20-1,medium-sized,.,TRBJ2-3,CSAQGDTGSATDTQYF,TGCAGTGCCCAGGGAGACACAGGGTCTGCCACAGATACGCAGTATTTT
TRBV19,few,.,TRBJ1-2,CASSTSSGVGYTF,TGTGCCAGTAGCACCTCAAGCGGGGTTGGCTACACCTTC
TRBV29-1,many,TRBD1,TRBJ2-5,CSFGQGQETQYF,TGCAGCTTCGGACAGGGCCAAGAGACCCAGTACTTC
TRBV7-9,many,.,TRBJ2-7,CASSLVGGISSYEQYF,TGTGCCAGCAGCTTAGTCGGCGGGATCAGCTCCTACGAGCAGTACTTC
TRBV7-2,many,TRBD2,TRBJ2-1,CASSLTSGTYNEQFF,TGTGCCAGCAGCTTAACTAGCGGCACCTACAATGAGCAGTTCTTC
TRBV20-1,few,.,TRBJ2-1,CSATGHLSSYNEQFF,TGCAGTGCCACCGGACACCTTAGCTCCTACAATGAGCAGTTCTTC
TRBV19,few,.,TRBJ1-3,CASSTALMETGNTIYF,TGTGCCAGTAGTACGGCCCTGATGGAGACTGGAAACACCATATATTTT
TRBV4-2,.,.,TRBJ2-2,CASSQEVLGGGELFF,TGTGCCAGCAGCCAAGAAGTGCTGGGGGGCGGGGAGCTGTTTTTT
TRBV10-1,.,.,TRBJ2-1,CASSEALADEQFF,TGCGCCAGCAGTGAAGCTTTAGCCGATGAGCAGTTCTTC
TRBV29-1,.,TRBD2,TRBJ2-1,CSVETGRAVLKSEQFF,TGCAGCGTTGAAACCGGGAGGGCCGTCCTTAAGAGTGAGCAGTTCTTC
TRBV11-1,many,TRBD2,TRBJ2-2,CASSFLGGRFTGELFF,TGTGCCAGCAGCTTCCTCGGGGGGAGGTTCACCGGGGAGCTGTTTTTT
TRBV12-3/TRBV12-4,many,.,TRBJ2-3,CASTPSRESTDTQYF,TGTGCCAGCACCCCGTCTAGAGAGTCCACAGATACGCAGTATTTT
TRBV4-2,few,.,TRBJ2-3,CASSPTATRSSTDTQYF,TGTGCCAGCAGCCCCACGGCGACGCGGTCCAGCACAGATACGCAGTATTTT
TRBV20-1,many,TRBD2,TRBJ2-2,CSATAGVRRGGELFF,TGCAGTGCTACCGCGGGGGTACGGCGTGGCGGGGAGCTGTTTTTT
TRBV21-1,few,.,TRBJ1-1,CASSKVTALNTEAFF,TGTGCCAGCAGCAAAGTTACAGCACTAAACACTGAAGCTTTCTTT
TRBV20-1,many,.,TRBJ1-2,CSAYTDNYGYTF,TGCAGTGCTTACACGGATAACTATGGCTACACCTTC
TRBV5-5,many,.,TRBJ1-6,CASTQSRTLNSPLHF,TGTGCCAGTACACAGAGCCGGACCCTGAATTCACCCCTCCACTTT
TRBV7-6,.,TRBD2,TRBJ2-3,CASSLEAGRDTDTQYF,TGTGCCAGCAGCTTAGAAGCGGGGCGGGACACAGATACGCAGTATTTT
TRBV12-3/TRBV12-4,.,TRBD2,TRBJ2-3,CASRHGLAGGRDTQYF,TGTGCCAGCAGGCATGGACTAGCGGGGGGAAGAGATACGCAGTATTTT
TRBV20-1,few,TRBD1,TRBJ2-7,CSARGTLTGNSYEQYF,TGCAGTGCTAGAGGGACACTGACAGGGAACTCCTACGAGCAGTACTTC
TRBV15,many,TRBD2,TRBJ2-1,CATSRPPGLAGYNEQFF,TGTGCCACCAGCAGACCTCCGGGACTAGCGGGGTACAATGAGCAGTTCTTC
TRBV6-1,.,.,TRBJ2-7,CASSEGPLTAVLYEQYF,TGTGCCAGCAGTGAAGGCCCCTTGACAGCGGTCCTCTACGAGCAGTACTTC
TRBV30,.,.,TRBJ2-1,CAWNWGDKDNEQFF,TGTGCCTGGAATTGGGGGGACAAAGACAATGAGCAGTTCTTC
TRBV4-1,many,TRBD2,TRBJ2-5,CASSYTSDQETQYF,TGCGCCAGCAGTTACACTAGCGACCAAGAGACCCAGTACTTC